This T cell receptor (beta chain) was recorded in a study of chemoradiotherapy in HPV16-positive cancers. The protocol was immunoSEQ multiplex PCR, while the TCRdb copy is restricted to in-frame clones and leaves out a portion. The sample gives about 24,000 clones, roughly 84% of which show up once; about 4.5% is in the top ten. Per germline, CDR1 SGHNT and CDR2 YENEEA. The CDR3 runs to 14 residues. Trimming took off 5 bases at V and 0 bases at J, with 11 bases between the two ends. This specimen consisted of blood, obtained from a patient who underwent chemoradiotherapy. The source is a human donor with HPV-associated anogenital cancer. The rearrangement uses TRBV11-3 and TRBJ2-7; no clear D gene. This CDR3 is CASSPTRGSYEQYF. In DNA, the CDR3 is TGTGCCAGCAGCCCTACCCGCGGCTCCTACGAGCAGTACTTC. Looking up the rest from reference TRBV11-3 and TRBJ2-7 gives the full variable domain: EAGVVQSPRYKIIEKKQPVAFWCNPISGHNTLYWYLQNLGQGPELLIRYENEEAVDDSQLPKDRFSAERLKGVDSTLKIQPAELGDSAVYLCASSPTRGSYEQYFGPGTRLTVT.